A selection of T cell receptor beta chains follows, all from one sample in a study of shared T cell receptors in the human thymus. The method was immunoSEQ multiplex PCR; TCRdb's version includes in-frame clones alone and lacks a portion of them. The data contain hundreds of thousands of clones, around 89% of them singletons. The data were also submitted as part of a second study, on human thymus T cells.

Sequencing was done on a sample of thymocytes. These receptors were collected from a boy in the first two years of life with a congenital heart defect. The CDR3 runs from the conserved cysteine through the conserved F or W. A D gene is named only where the DNA matches it firmly. The size field is filled for only some rows; it gives once, few, many or a size class.

d_call,v_call,j_call,cdr3_length,clone_size,cdr3_nt,cdr3_aa
-,TRBV30,TRBJ1-1,15,-,TGTGCCTGGAGTTTGGGAGAAGTGGTGAACACTGAAGCTTTCTTT,CAWSLGEVVNTEAFF
-,TRBV28,TRBJ2-1,15,-,TGTGCCAGCAGTCCGGATGGGCACCAGTACAATGAGCAGTTCTTC,CASSPDGHQYNEQFF
-,TRBV28,TRBJ2-5,16,-,TGTGCCAGCAGTCCGCACCTTGAAGCCCCGTTGGAGACCCAGTACTTC,CASSPHLEAPLETQYF
TRBD1,TRBV2,TRBJ2-7,15,-,TGTGCCAGCCGACCTACCCGGGACAGGGAGTACGAGCAGTACTTC,CASRPTRDREYEQYF
-,TRBV6-1,TRBJ1-4,13,-,TGTGCCGCGGCGGACAGCCTTAATGAAAAACTGTTTTTT,CAAADSLNEKLFF
TRBD2,TRBV9,TRBJ2-7,16,-,TGTGCCAGCAGCGCCGGGACTAGCGGGAGGGCGCGGGAGCAGTACTTC,CASSAGTSGRAREQYF
-,TRBV6-5,TRBJ2-3,12,-,TGTGCCAGCAGTTTCCCCTCGGGGTCGCAGTATTTT,CASSFPSGSQYF
TRBD2,TRBV7-3,TRBJ2-5,18,-,TGTGCCAGCAGCCCTTGGACTAGCGGGAGGGGTAGGAAAGAGACCCAGTACTTC,CASSPWTSGRGRKETQYF
TRBD2,TRBV4-1,TRBJ2-5,18,-,TGCGCCAGCAGCCAAGATATCCCGCCTAGCGGGAGGGAAGAGACCCAGTACTTC,CASSQDIPPSGREETQYF
TRBD1,TRBV11-2,TRBJ2-7,14,-,TGTGCCAGCAGCTTGGGACAGGCGGGACGGGAGCAGTACTTC,CASSLGQAGREQYF
TRBD2,TRBV4-3,TRBJ2-1,16,-,TGCGCCAGCAGTCGGGGGAGCGGGAGGGGGTACAATGAGCAGTTCTTC,CASSRGSGRGYNEQFF
-,TRBV7-9,TRBJ1-2,11,-,TGTGCCAGCAGCTTCGCGGACACTTACACCTTC,CASSFADTYTF
-,TRBV4-3,TRBJ2-7,17,-,TGCGCCAGCAGCCAACGTCGTTACTTGAACCGACAGAACGAGCAGTACTTC,CASSQRRYLNRQNEQYF
-,TRBV19,TRBJ2-7,13,-,TGTGCCAGTAGTTTCCGTAGCCCCCTCGGGCAGTACTTC,CASSFRSPLGQYF
-,TRBV16,TRBJ2-7,15,-,TGTGCCAGCAGCCGAGTAAGGGGTGGTGTACTCGAGCAGTACTTC,CASSRVRGGVLEQYF
-,TRBV29-1,TRBJ2-1,17,few,TGCAGCGCGGGGGGCCTAGCAGCCGAGAGAGGGGGTGGTGAGCAGTTCTTC,CSAGGLAAERGGGEQFF
-,TRBV7-9,TRBJ2-7,15,-,TGTGCCAGCAGCGGAGAGGCGGGGCCCTCCTACGAGCAGTACTTC,CASSGEAGPSYEQYF
-,TRBV4-1,TRBJ2-3,16,-,TGCGCCAGCGGCCAAGATTGGGCCAGGGTCACAGATACGCAGTATTTT,CASGQDWARVTDTQYF
-,TRBV7-9,TRBJ2-3,14,-,TGTGCCAGCAGCCCGATTAGAGGGCCAGATACGCAGTATTTT,CASSPIRGPDTQYF
-,TRBV5-6,TRBJ2-2,18,-,TGTGCCAGCAGCTTGGCCGAAAATGGGGGGTGGAACACCGGGGAGCTGTTTTTT,CASSLAENGGWNTGELFF
-,TRBV5-1,TRBJ1-2,14,-,TGCGCCAGCAGCTTGGGGGGCAGGAATGATGGCTACACCTTC,CASSLGGRNDGYTF
TRBD2,TRBV27,TRBJ2-7,17,-,TGTGCCAGCAGTAGTCCCCCGCTAGCGGGCGTTACCTACGAGCAGTACTTC,CASSSPPLAGVTYEQYF
TRBD1,TRBV7-2,TRBJ2-1,15,-,TGTGCCAGCAGCTCCCGGGACAGGAGAAACAATGAGCAGTTCTTC,CASSSRDRRNNEQFF
-,TRBV11-3,TRBJ2-5,13,-,TGTGCCAGCAGCCCTGGCAGGGCGGAGACCCAGTACTTC,CASSPGRAETQYF
-,TRBV10-3,TRBJ2-3,15,-,TGTGCCATCAGTGAAAGGGTAGCGGACACAGATACGCAGTATTTT,CAISERVADTDTQYF
TRBD1,TRBV9,TRBJ2-5,14,once,TGTGCCAGCAGCCCTCGACAGGGACGGGAGACCCAGTACTTC,CASSPRQGRETQYF
TRBD2,TRBV19,TRBJ2-7,17,-,TGTGCCAGTAGTATACGAAGCGGGACTAGCGGGGACTACGAGCAGTACTTC,CASSIRSGTSGDYEQYF
-,TRBV6-1,TRBJ2-7,17,-,TGTGCCAGCAGTGAACACAATGACAGGATGCTAATCTACGAGCAGTACTTC,CASSEHNDRMLIYEQYF
TRBD1,TRBV6-5,TRBJ2-2,15,-,TGTGCCAGCAGTTACTCGGGCAGGGGGACCGGGGAGCTGTTTTTT,CASSYSGRGTGELFF
TRBD2,TRBV5-6,TRBJ2-3,16,-,TGTGCCAGCAGCTTGCCGAAGCGGGAGTCCGGAGATACGCAGTATTTT,CASSLPKRESGDTQYF
TRBD2,TRBV7-2,TRBJ2-3,17,-,TGTGCCAGCAGCTTAAGGGAGGGAAAGAGAAGCACAGATACGCAGTATTTT,CASSLREGKRSTDTQYF
TRBD2,TRBV6-6,TRBJ2-7,16,-,TGTGCCAGCAGTTACGTGATGGCGGGAGGCGTCTACGAGCAGTACTTC,CASSYVMAGGVYEQYF
-,TRBV6-5,TRBJ2-3,15,once,TGTGCCAGCAGTTACTGGACGGGAGATAACGATACGCAGTATTTT,CASSYWTGDNDTQYF
TRBD1,TRBV18,TRBJ1-2,15,-,TGTGCCAGCTCACCCGGGACAGGGGCGGTTGGAGGCTACACCTTC,CASSPGTGAVGGYTF
-,TRBV9,TRBJ2-1,15,-,TGTGCCAGCAGCGGGTCCTTGGGAGGTTACAATGAGCAGTTCTTC,CASSGSLGGYNEQFF
TRBD2,TRBV5-6,TRBJ2-1,19,-,TGTGCCAGCAGCTCACCCCCCCTTCGGGGCGGGGGAATCCACAATGAGCAGTTCTTC,CASSSPPLRGGGIHNEQFF
-,TRBV5-1,TRBJ1-2,15,-,TGCGCCAGCAGCCCACCCCGGGATGGGGACTATGGCTACACCTTC,CASSPPRDGDYGYTF
-,TRBV6-4,TRBJ2-1,15,-,TGTGCCAGCAGTGCCACCGGGGTCCGGGGCAATGAGCAGTTCTTC,CASSATGVRGNEQFF
TRBD1,TRBV11-1,TRBJ2-7,17,-,TGTGCCAGCAGCTTTAGCGACAGGGCCTTTGGGGACTACGAGCAGTACTTC,CASSFSDRAFGDYEQYF
-,TRBV19,TRBJ2-2,13,-,TGTGCCACCTGGAGGGGAAGCACCGGGGAGCTGTTTTTT,CATWRGSTGELFF
TRBD2,TRBV30,TRBJ2-1,16,-,TGTGCCTGGAGGGGACTAGCGGGAGCCTCCTACAATGAGCAGTTCTTC,CAWRGLAGASYNEQFF
TRBD2,TRBV4-1,TRBJ2-1,19,-,TGCGCCAGCAGCCAACATGGACTAGCGGGAGGGCTAGCCTACAATGAGCAGTTCTTC,CASSQHGLAGGLAYNEQFF
TRBD2,TRBV6-4,TRBJ2-1,19,-,TGTGCCAGCAGTGATACGGGACTAGCGGGAGCGTCCCCACTTAATGAGCAGTTCTTC,CASSDTGLAGASPLNEQFF
TRBD2,TRBV5-6,TRBJ2-5,15,-,TGTGCCAGCAGCTGCGGGAGGACGGGGGTAGAGACCCAGTACTTC,CASSCGRTGVETQYF
TRBD1,TRBV7-9,TRBJ1-2,16,few,TGTGCCAGCAGCTTACGGTTCTGGACAGGGCCACTATGGTGGACCTTC,CASSLRFWTGPLWWTF
-,TRBV4-1,TRBJ2-7,20,-,TGCGCCAGCAGCCAAGATTTGGGACAGCCACCGGGACTAGGTGAATACGAGCAGTACTTC,CASSQDLGQPPGLGEYEQYF
-,TRBV27,TRBJ2-7,13,-,TGTGCCAGCAGTTCCGTCCCCTCCTACGAGCAGTACTTC,CASSSVPSYEQYF
TRBD2,TRBV18,TRBJ2-2,16,-,TGTGCCAGCTGGACCCCGCGGGAGGGGGACACCGGGGAGCTGTTTTTT,CASWTPREGDTGELFF
TRBD2,TRBV2,TRBJ2-3,17,-,TGTGCCAGCATCCGAAACAGGACTAGCGGGAGGACAGATACGCAGTATTTT,CASIRNRTSGRTDTQYF
-,TRBV30,TRBJ2-5,11,few,TGTGCCTGGAGTGTAGAGGAGACCCAGTACTTC,CAWSVEETQYF
TRBD2,TRBV19,TRBJ2-3,17,-,TGTGCCAGTAGCCAAGTCAACGGGACTAGCGCGAGAGATACGCAGTATTTT,CASSQVNGTSARDTQYF